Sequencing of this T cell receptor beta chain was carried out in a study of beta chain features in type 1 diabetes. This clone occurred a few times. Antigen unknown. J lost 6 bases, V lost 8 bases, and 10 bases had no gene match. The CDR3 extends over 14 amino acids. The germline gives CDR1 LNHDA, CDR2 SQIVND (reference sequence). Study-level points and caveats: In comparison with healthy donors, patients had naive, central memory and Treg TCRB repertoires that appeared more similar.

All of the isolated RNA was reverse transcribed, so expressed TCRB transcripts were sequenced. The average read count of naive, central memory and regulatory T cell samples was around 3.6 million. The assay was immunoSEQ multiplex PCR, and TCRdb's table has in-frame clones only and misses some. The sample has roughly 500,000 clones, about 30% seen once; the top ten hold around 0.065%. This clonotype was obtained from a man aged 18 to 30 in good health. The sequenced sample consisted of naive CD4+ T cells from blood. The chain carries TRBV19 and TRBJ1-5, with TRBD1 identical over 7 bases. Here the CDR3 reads CASSTGVGGQPQHF. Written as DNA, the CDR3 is TGTGCCAGTTCAACAGGGGTAGGCGGTCAGCCCCAGCATTTT.